These 27 T cell receptor beta chains originate from one sample sequenced in a study of OX40 agonist ivuxolimab in advanced cancers. Clones were read by immunoSEQ multiplex PCR, and TCRdb kept only the in-frame ones, dropping some. The sample holds roughly 58,000 clones, 84% seen once. The sequenced sample was CD4+ or CD8+ T cells sorted from blood, obtained in a trial of the OX40 agonist ivuxolimab. These receptors were taken from an adult with an advanced solid tumor such as melanoma, head and neck, liver or kidney cancer.

The V gene is TRBV15, the J gene TRBJ2-1; 8 bases align to TRBD2. V shed 1 base and J 3 bases; nucleotides not matched to a gene: 5. This CDR3 is built from 16 residues. CDR1 and CDR2 from the germline V gene are LNHNV and YYDKDF (reference sequence). The CDR3 nucleotides are TGTGCCACCAGCAGAGTTCCGGCGGGAGGCTACAATGAGCAGTTCTTC. This codes for CATSRVPAGGYNEQFF.

The rearrangement joins TRBV5-4 to TRBJ1-1, with a weak D call TRBD1 (6 bases). V was trimmed by 0 bases and J by 0 bases, leaving 12 bases between them. This CDR3 contains 16 residues. The V gene's germline CDR1 is SGHNT and CDR2 YYREEE (reference sequence). In nucleotides, the CDR3 is TGTGCCAGCAGCTTGGGCCAGGGGTTCATGAACACTGAAGCTTTCTTT. Translating it yields CASSLGQGFMNTEAFF.

V and J are TRBV10-3 and TRBJ2-3; weak D call: TRBD1 (6 bases). V gave up 2 bases and J gave up 2 bases, with 11 bases separating them. The CDR3 is made up of 15 amino acids. From germline, CDR1 is ENHRY and CDR2 SYGVKD. The CDR3 region is CAISEGQSNTDTQYF. The CDR3 nucleotides are TGTGCCATCAGTGAGGGACAGTCAAACACAGATACGCAGTATTTT.

This clone was observed a few times. The V and J genes are TRBV4-1 and TRBJ2-2; TRBD2 matches at 7 bases. Germline V lookup: CDR1 MGHRA, CDR2 YSYEKL. The V segment lost 1 base and the J segment 2 bases; nucleotides outside the gene matches: 4. The CDR3 has 16 residues. CDR3 amino acids: CASSQVLAANTGELFF. CDR3 nucleotides: TGCGCCAGCAGCCAAGTTCTAGCGGCTAACACCGGGGAGCTGTTTTTT.

This clone was observed once. The genes are TRBV5-1 and TRBJ1-6; D is unresolved. CDR3 length: 15 residues. The germline CDR1 and CDR2 sequences are SGHRS and YFSETQ. V was cut by 2 bases and J by 3 bases, with 9 bases left in between. The CDR3 loop reads CASSFRSDYNSPLHF. DNA for the CDR3: TGCGCCAGCAGCTTCCGATCTGACTATAATTCACCCCTCCACTTT. Full variable domain (outside the CDR3, taken from reference TRBV5-1 and TRBJ1-6): KAGVTQTPRYLIKTRGQQVTLSCSPISGHRSVSWYQQTPGQGLQFLFEYFSETQRNKGNFPGRFSGRQFSNSRSEMNVSTLELGDSALYLCASSFRSDYNSPLHFGNGTRLTVT.

This rearrangement joins TRBV6-6 to TRBJ2-2; 9 positions agree with TRBD1. There are 15 residues in the CDR3. After removal of 6 bases from V and 6 bases from J, the junction contained 8 bases not matched to a gene. From germline, CDR1 is MNHNY and CDR2 SVGAGI (reference sequence). The CDR3 spells CASSEQGARSGELFF. Here the CDR3 DNA reads TGTGCCAGCAGCGAACAGGGGGCCAGGTCCGGGGAGCTGTTTTTT.

The rearrangement joins TRBV9 to TRBJ1-5; a possible D gene is TRBD1 (5 bases). From germline, CDR1 is SGDLS and CDR2 YYNGEE. CDR3 length: 15 residues. V was clipped by 3 bases and J by 4 bases, with 14 bases between them. The CDR3 is CASSEDGTENQPQHF. The CDR3 nucleotides are TGTGCCAGCAGCGAAGACGGGACGGAGAATCAGCCCCAGCATTTT. Full variable domain (outside the CDR3, taken from reference TRBV9 and TRBJ1-5): DSGVTQTPKHLITATGQRVTLRCSPRSGDLSVYWYQQSLDQGLQFLIQYYNGEERAKGNILERFSAQQFPDLHSELNLSSLELGDSALYFCASSEDGTENQPQHFGDGTRLSIL.

This chain uses TRBV19 with TRBJ1-5, with D hard to call. Germline V gene data show CDR1 as LNHDA and CDR2 as SQIVND (reference sequence). V was cut by 5 bases and J by 5 bases, with 7 bases left in between. The CDR3 is 12 residues long. CDR3 region: CASSPTYQPQHF. Written as DNA, the CDR3 is TGTGCCAGTAGTCCAACCTATCAGCCCCAGCATTTT.

The chain recombines TRBV4-3 with TRBJ2-1; D remains ambiguous. Germline-derived CDR1 and CDR2 are LGHNA and YSLEER. The CDR3 runs to 17 residues. Trimming stripped 3 bases from V and 8 bases from J, with 23 bases between. In DNA, the CDR3 is TGCGCCAGCAGCCACTACAACTCCGGGTTCCCACGGGATGAGCAGTTCTTC. This sequence encodes CASSHYNSGFPRDEQFF.

In the case of this clone: The same CDR3 arises from other DNA sequences in this sample as well. The chain couples TRBV4-1 to TRBJ1-5, with 7 bases lining up with TRBD1. CDR3 length: 14 residues. Germline V gene sequence: CDR1 MGHRA, CDR2 YSYEKL. Losses at the gene ends were 0 bases for V and 12 bases for J; bases not matched to a gene: 8. The CDR3 DNA sequence: TGCGCCAGCAGCCAAGAGACAGGGCCCCTGTTCCAGCATTTT. This sequence encodes CASSQETGPLFQHF.

The chain carries TRBV7-2 and TRBJ2-7; TRBD2 matches at 7 bases. CDR1 SGHTA and CDR2 FQGNSA come from the germline V gene. J gave up 5 bases and V 6 bases, and 13 bases lay outside the gene matches. This CDR3 is built from 15 residues. CDR3 amino acids: CASRAPGLGLHEQYF. The DNA for the CDR3 is TGTGCCAGCAGGGCCCCGGGACTGGGACTACACGAGCAGTACTTC. The whole variable domain, filled in from reference TRBV7-2 and TRBJ2-7, reads GAGVSQSPSNKVTEKGKDVELRCDPISGHTALYWYRQSLGQGLEFLIYFQGNSAPDKSGLPSDRFSAERTGGSVSTLTIQRTQQEDSAVYLCASRAPGLGLHEQYFGPGTRLTVT.

The chain links TRBV10-3 to TRBJ1-6; D remains unclear. The V and J ends lost 8 bases and 6 bases respectively, with 11 bases between them. The CDR3 totals 13 residues. Germline loops: CDR1 ENHRY, CDR2 SYGVKD. The CDR3 sequence: CAIQTGGNSPLHF. The CDR3 nucleotides are TGTGCCATCCAGACGGGAGGTAATTCACCCCTCCACTTT.

Remarks on this clone: In the same sample, other DNA sequences code for this CDR3. The V and J genes are TRBV7-9 and TRBJ1-4; no clear D gene. Germline CDR1 SEHNR, CDR2 FQNEAQ (reference sequence). The CDR3 runs to 14 residues. Trimming shortened V by 1 base and J by 5 bases, and 8 bases separated the two germline ends. The CDR3 region is CASSLDGRNEKLFF. CDR3 nucleotide sequence: TGTGCCAGCAGCTTAGACGGCCGGAATGAAAAACTGTTTTTT.

The chain uses TRBV7-3 and TRBJ2-7, with 7 positions matching TRBD2. From germline, CDR1 is SGHTA and CDR2 FQGTGA. This CDR3 region has 13 residues. J gave up 4 bases and V 5 bases, and 5 bases lay outside the gene matches. CDR3 nucleotide sequence: TGTGCCAGCAGCCAGAGCGGGGATTACGAGCAGTACTTC. As protein: CASSQSGDYEQYF.

In its sample, this clone ranks as medium-sized. The chain recombines TRBV5-1 with TRBJ1-2; D gene unclear. The germline V gene has CDR1 SGHRS and CDR2 YFSETQ. The CDR3 is 12 amino acids. V lost 4 bases and J lost 5, with 9 bases in between. Here the CDR3 DNA reads TGCGCCAGCAGCGAGGTAGGGTATGGCTACACCTTC. As protein: CASSEVGYGYTF.

The rearrangement joins TRBV19 to TRBJ1-1; D gene ambiguous. Per germline, CDR1 LNHDA and CDR2 SQIVND (reference sequence). The CDR3 sequence is 15 residues long. V lost 5 bases and J lost 2, with 15 bases in between. The CDR3 reads CASSPMGLGNTEAFF. The CDR3 DNA reads as TGTGCCAGTAGTCCCATGGGTTTGGGAAACACTGAAGCTTTCTTT.

The sample holds a few counts of this clone. J is TRBJ1-1 and V is TRBV25-1; D remains unclear. Germline CDR1 is MGHDK and CDR2 is SYGVNS. This CDR3 comprises 11 residues. V lost 8 bases, J lost 1 base, and 5 bases lay in between. The CDR3 protein is CASVENTEAFF. CDR3 bases: TGTGCCAGCGTTGAGAACACTGAAGCTTTCTTT.

V is TRBV9 and J is TRBJ1-5; TRBD1 is a possible D gene (5 bases). Germline assignment: CDR1 SGDLS and CDR2 YYNGEE. CDR3 size: 14 residues. Trimming removed 3 bases at V and 6 bases at J, with 13 bases between. CDR3 sequence (DNA): TGTGCCAGCAGCGCGTGGTCAGGGATTCAGCCCCAGCATTTT. It specifies CASSAWSGIQPQHF.

This chain connects TRBV18 to TRBJ2-3; D possibly corresponds to TRBD2 (5 bases). This CDR3 comprises 13 residues. Between the trimmed V and J ends, which lost 3 bases and 3 bases, there was a span of 7 bases. Germline values: CDR1 KGHSH, CDR2 LQKENI. Written as DNA, the CDR3 is TGTGCCAGCTCACCCCGGGATACAGATACGCAGTATTTT. This sequence encodes CASSPRDTDTQYF. Supplemented by reference TRBV18 and TRBJ2-3, the full variable domain reads NAGVMQNPRHLVRRRGQEARLRCSPMKGHSHVYWYRQLPEEGLKFMVYLQKENIIDESGMPKERFSAEFPKEGPSILRIQQVVRGDSAAYFCASSPRDTDTQYFGPGTRLTVL.

Only one count was recorded for this clone. The CDR3 bases are TGTGCCAGCAGCTCAACCCAGACAGGGGGGTTCGCTGAAGCTTTCTTT. Encoded protein: CASSSTQTGGFAEAFF. J is TRBJ1-1 and V is TRBV7-9; 9 positions agree with TRBD1. CDR1 and CDR2 (germline): SEHNR, FQNEAQ (reference sequence). V lost 4 bases to trimming and J lost 6 bases; unmatched junction nucleotides: 12. The CDR3 has 16 residues.

This clone was observed a handful of times. The chain combines TRBV2 with TRBJ1-5; 7 bases align to TRBD1. This CDR3 spans 14 amino acids. Germline V gene sequence: CDR1 SNHLY, CDR2 FYNNEI. J was trimmed by 1 base and V by 7 bases; bases with no gene match: 4. The CDR3 region is CASTGQASNQPQHF. The CDR3 DNA is TGTGCCAGCACAGGACAGGCGAGCAATCAGCCCCAGCATTTT.

This chain connects TRBV7-9 to TRBJ2-7; 8 positions match TRBD2. Germline loops: CDR1 SEHNR, CDR2 FQNEAQ (reference sequence). The CDR3 loop spans 16 amino acids. The ends lost 5 bases at V and 3 bases at J; junction bases unmatched: 12. In DNA form, the CDR3 reads TGTGCCAGCAGCGGATCGGGACTAGGGGGTTACTACGAGCAGTACTTC. Translating gives CASSGSGLGGYYEQYF. The full variable domain, with the rest looked up from reference TRBV7-9 and TRBJ2-7, is DTGVSQNPRHKITKRGQNVTFRCDPISEHNRLYWYRQTLGQGPEFLTYFQNEAQLEKSRLLSDRFSAERPKGSFSTLEIQRTEQGDSAMYLCASSGSGLGGYYEQYFGPGTRLTVT.

V gene TRBV5-1 combines with J gene TRBJ1-1; tentatively, D is TRBD1 (6 bases). The V gene lost 2 bases and the J gene lost 0 bases, with 14 bases spanning the gap. Germline-derived CDR1 and CDR2 are SGHRS and YFSETQ. CDR3 length: 16 amino acids. CDR3 amino acids: CASSFGQSIMNTEAFF. In nucleotides, the CDR3 is TGCGCCAGCAGCTTCGGACAGTCGATCATGAACACTGAAGCTTTCTTT.

This clone was seen only a few times. At one end the junction does not follow the germline gene, possibly because of a read error. V gene TRBV28 combines with J gene TRBJ1-2; D call uncertain. CDR3 length: 13 amino acids. Germline V gene lookup returns CDR1 MDHEN and CDR2 SYDVKM. CDR3 protein: CASSLGTNYGYTF. The CDR3 DNA sequence: TGTGCCAGTAGTTTAGGTACTAACTATGGCTACACCTTC.

The chain joins TRBV6-6 to TRBJ2-7; the match to TRBD2 covers 14 bases. The CDR3 is 15 residues long. Germline trimming cut 5 bases from V and 5 bases from J; bases unmatched to any gene: 5. CDR1 is MNHNY, CDR2 SVGAGI, per germline (reference sequence). The CDR3 DNA reads as TGTGCCAGCAGTCCGCCGGGACTAGCGGGAGACGAGCAGTACTTC. Its protein product is CASSPPGLAGDEQYF.

V and J are TRBV14 and TRBJ1-2; 8 bases line up with TRBD1. Losses at the gene ends were 3 bases for V and 8 bases for J; bases not matched to a gene: 23. This CDR3 spans 19 amino acids. Germline loops: CDR1 SGHDN, CDR2 FVKESK. CDR3 sequence: CASSQPGGTGILLGRGYTF. The CDR3 nucleotides are TGTGCCAGCAGCCAGCCCGGTGGGACAGGAATCCTATTGGGTAGAGGCTACACCTTC. The whole variable domain, filled in from reference TRBV14 and TRBJ1-2, reads EAGVTQFPSHSVIEKGQTVTLRCDPISGHDNLYWYRRVMGKEIKFLLHFVKESKQDESGMPNNRFLAERTGGTYSTLKVQPAELEDSGVYFCASSQPGGTGILLGRGYTFGSGTRLTVV.

This clone was observed once. This sequence joins TRBV7-9 and TRBJ2-1; D is perhaps TRBD1 (5 bases). The CDR3 is made up of 14 amino acids. In germline, CDR1 is SEHNR, CDR2 FQNEAQ (reference sequence). V gave up 3 bases and J gave up 5 bases, with 11 bases separating them. In DNA form, the CDR3 reads TGTGCCAGCAGCTTGGGGCATAACGACAATGAGCAGTTCTTC. Protein product: CASSLGHNDNEQFF.